Listed here are 24 T cell receptor beta chains from one sample, sequenced in a study of tumor-infiltrating lymphocytes in primary liver carcinoma. The investigators made TCR beta cDNA from about 500 ng total RNA, using a constant-region primer. Each TCR beta library was derived from three nested multiplex PCR rounds that employed slightly modified ARM-PCR. TRBV1-TRBV30 forward and Cbeta reverse primers drove the first two approximately 11-cycle rounds. TCRdb re-called the multiplex PCR reads through MiXCR, storing one row per CDR3 protein. The data contain some 110,000 distinct CDR3 sequences, approximately 80% of them seen just once; the ten biggest clones take up about a fifth. Joint extraction of RNA and DNA used about 17-31 mg of bulk tissue that was unsorted. Sequencing input: liver tumor tissue from sampling region 3. As for subset: tumor region T3, left-lateral pole. Receptors originate from a man between 40 and 49 years old with primary liver carcinoma and hepatitis B virus infection.

For this clonotype: Because it lacks the conserved phenylalanine or tryptophan at the end, this CDR3 is likely a read error. The chain recombines TRBV6-1 with TRBJ1-5; possible D gene TRBD1, 6 bases. The CDR3 consists of 14 residues. From germline, CDR1 is MNHNS and CDR2 SASEGT. V dropped 7 bases and J dropped 6 bases, with 16 bases sitting between them. CDR3 bases: TGTGCCAGCATTCTACGGGGGGCCACTCAGCCCCAGCATTAT. Translating it yields CASILRGATQPQHY.

This chain uses TRBV15 with TRBJ1-5; D uncertain. Germline V gene sequence: CDR1 LNHNV, CDR2 YYDKDF (reference sequence). V was clipped by 1 base and J by 5 bases, with 6 bases between them. The length of the CDR3 is 13 residues. The CDR3 sequence is CATSRGHHQPQHF. CDR3 coding DNA: TGTGCCACCAGCAGAGGCCACCATCAGCCCCAGCATTTT.

In regard to this clonotype: An end of the junction does not agree with germline; a read error may underlie this. The V gene is TRBV7-8, the J gene TRBJ2-3, with 9 bases fitting TRBD1. Germline V lookup: CDR1 SGHVS, CDR2 FQNEAQ. The CDR3 has 16 residues. The CDR3 DNA sequence: TGTGCCAGCAGCTCGACAGGGGGGGGATTTTCGGATATGCAGTATTTT. This encodes CASSSTGGGFSDMQYF.

About this clonotype: The germline gene is not matched at one end of the junction; a read error may be the cause. The chain carries TRBV24-1 and TRBJ1-1; a weak D match, TRBD1 (6 bases). The V gene's germline CDR1 is KGHDR and CDR2 SFDVKD. The CDR3 runs to 14 residues. CDR3 region: CDTRDTGQNTEAFF. CDR3 sequence (DNA): TGTGACACCCGAGATACCGGACAGAATACTGAAGCCTTCTTT.

Comment on this clonotype: As the CDR3 is not closed by the conserved phenylalanine or tryptophan, this likely results from a read error. V usage is TRBV6-2 or TRBV6-3 and J usage is TRBJ2-1; D unclear. Germline CDR1 and CDR2: MNHEY and SVGEGT. This CDR3 region has 14 residues. The CDR3 is CASSYSAYYNEQFL. CDR3 DNA: TGTGCTAGCAGTTACTCAGCCTATTACAATGAGCAGTTCTTA.

With regard to this clonotype: Germline and junction disagree at one end, which may indicate a read error. This chain joins TRBV11-1 and TRBJ2-4, with 12 bases aligning to TRBD2. CDR3 length: 17 amino acids. CDR1 and CDR2 from the germline V gene are SGHAT and FQDESV (reference sequence). CDR3 DNA: TGTGTCAGCAGCCTTCTCGGGACTAGCGGGCCCAAAAACATTCAGTACTTC. Its protein is CVSSLLGTSGPKNIQYF.

About this clonotype itself: It may be a read error: a sequence one base away is much more abundant. The V gene is TRBV24-1, the J gene TRBJ1-2, with D perhaps matching TRBD1 (5 bases). The germline gives CDR1 KGHDR, CDR2 SFDVKD. Trimming cost V 3 bases and J 10 bases, with 26 bases left between them. The CDR3 sequence is 17 residues long. This CDR3 is CATSDPHSGGVGRDYTF. CDR3 bases: TGTGCCACCAGTGATCCCCATTCGGGGGGTGTTGGTCGGGACTACACCTTC.

The chain recombines TRBV6-1 with TRBJ2-1; D unresolved. This CDR3 has 15 residues. CDR1 is MNHNS, CDR2 SASEGT, per germline. The DNA for the CDR3 is TGTGTCATCAGTGAAAGACTGGCAACCTCCAATGAGCAGTTCTTC. The encoded protein is CVISERLATSNEQFF.

The chain carries TRBV12-3 or TRBV12-4 and TRBJ1-3; 10 bases are a match to TRBD1. The junction had 12 bases not matched to a gene; V was cut back by 9 bases and J by 4 bases. The length of the CDR3 is 16 residues. The CDR3 sequence is CARRETGGAAGNTIYF. The CDR3 nucleotides are TGTGCCAGGAGAGAGACAGGGGGCGCGGCCGGAAACACCATATATTTT.

Worth noting for this clonotype: This CDR3 is missing its conserved last phenylalanine or tryptophan, likely due to a read error. Because the CDR3's place on the DNA is in doubt, the DNA is left out and the CDR3 is given as listed by TCRdb. The V call is TRBV6-6, the J call TRBJ1-1; the table's D call, TRBD1, was not checked against the DNA. Germline CDR1 reads MNHNY; CDR2 reads SVGAGI (reference sequence). Ends included, the CDR3 has 13 residues. The CDR3 loop is CASNTGETTEVII.

Turning to this clonotype: Relative to the germline gene, one junction end is altered; a read error may explain this. The rearrangement links TRBV6-1 to TRBJ1-2; unclear D gene. This CDR3 contains 12 residues. The V gene's germline CDR1 is MNHNS and CDR2 SASEGT. The CDR3 protein is CASNEGRWRNTF. The DNA of the CDR3 is TGTGCCAGCAATGAAGGCAGGTGGCGGAACACCTTC.

To note about this clonotype: This is likely a read error, given that the CDR3 carries no conserved phenylalanine or tryptophan at its end. The rearrangement links TRBV4-1 to TRBJ2-7, with a weak D call TRBD1 (6 bases). Germline V gene sequence: CDR1 MGHRA, CDR2 YSYEKL. The CDR3 spans 16 residues. The CDR3 region is CASSQDIGRGTYVQYI. The CDR3 coding sequence is TGCGCCAGCAGCCAAGATATTGGCAGGGGCACCTACGTGCAGTACATC.

As regards this clonotype: Just one base apart from a much larger clone, this may be a read error. This chain uses TRBV21-1 with TRBJ2-7; the DNA was not used to check the table's D call, TRBD2. TRBV21-1 is reported as a pseudogene. The CDR3 length is 15 residues. The CDR3 DNA reads as TGTGCCAGCAGCAACAGGACTAGCGGAAGATACGAGCAGTACTTC. Amino acid sequence: CASSNRTSGRYEQYF.

As regards this clonotype: At one of its ends the junction is not consistent with the germline gene, which may arise from a read error. V is TRBV29-1 and J is TRBJ2-5; D could derive from TRBD1 or TRBD2 (5 bases each). The CDR3 has 15 amino acids. Germline CDR1 SQVTM, CDR2 ANQGSEA. In DNA form, the CDR3 reads TGCAGTGTTGAATCCGGGGCGGGTAGATCGGAGATCCAGTACTTC. Its translation: CSVESGAGRSEIQYF.

CDR3: CASRLNSGRTDTQYF. The CDR3 bases are TGCGCCAGTAGGCTCAATAGCGGGAGGACAGATACGCAGTATTTT. The chain carries TRBV4-1 and TRBJ2-3; 10 bases are a match to TRBD2. The CDR3 is 15 amino acids. The germline V gene has CDR1 MGHRA and CDR2 YSYEKL. V lost 9 bases to trimming and J lost 3 bases; unmatched junction nucleotides: 9.

The rearrangement uses TRBV4-2 and TRBJ2-3; TRBD2 matches at 11 bases. This CDR3 comprises 18 residues. The V and J ends lost 8 bases and 2 bases, in that order; junction bases with no gene match: 15. Per germline, CDR1 LGHNA and CDR2 YNFKEQ. CDR3 residues: CASPTSTSSGRYTDTQYF. CDR3 sequence (DNA): TGTGCCAGCCCGACCTCTACCTCTAGCGGGAGGTACACAGATACGCAGTATTTT.

In the case of this clonotype: No conserved phenylalanine or tryptophan is present at the end of the CDR3, so a read error is the likely explanation. The chain recombines TRBV19 with TRBJ1-5; TRBD1 is a possible D gene (6 bases). CDR1 and CDR2 from the germline V gene are LNHDA and SQIVND (reference sequence). Trimming shortened V by 7 bases and J by 7 bases, and 20 bases separated the two germline ends. The CDR3 covers 15 residues. The CDR3 is CASTSTRQVRQPQHV. In DNA form, the CDR3 reads TGTGCCAGTACCTCAACTCGACAGGTCCGGCAGCCCCAGCATGTT.

As concerns this clonotype: One end of the junction fails to match germline, which may point to a read error. The rearrangement joins TRBV12-3 or TRBV12-4 to TRBJ1-1, with TRBD1 as a possible D gene (5 bases). CDR3 length: 15 amino acids. CDR3 in DNA: TGTGCCAGCAGTTTGGGTGGGGCGCTTGGCATTGAAGCTTACTTT. Residues: CASSLGGALGIEAYF.

V usage is TRBV5-5 and J usage is TRBJ1-5; D ambiguous. With 3 bases removed from V and 5 bases from J, the gap between germline ends came to 9 bases. CDR1 is SGHKS, CDR2 YYEKEE, per germline (reference sequence). This CDR3 spans 13 amino acids. The CDR3 bases are TGTGCCAGCAGCTGGAGTGAATATCAGCCCCAGCATTTT. This codes for CASSWSEYQPQHF.

As regards this clonotype: The conserved final phenylalanine or tryptophan is absent from the CDR3, which likely points to a read error. Because the CDR3's place on the DNA is in doubt, the DNA is left out and the CDR3 is given as listed by TCRdb. This sequence joins TRBV6-9 and TRBJ2-1; the table gives TRBD2 as D, unverified against the DNA. CDR1 and CDR2 from the germline V gene are MNHGY and SVAAGI. Including both end residues, the CDR3 is 20 amino acids long. The CDR3 reads CASSYSAGGPDRSSYDERFL.

Concerning this clonotype: The conserved final phenylalanine or tryptophan is absent from the CDR3, which likely points to a read error. This rearrangement joins TRBV6-1 to TRBJ2-1, with D unclear. This CDR3 is built from 13 residues. Germline CDR1 MNHNS, CDR2 SASEGT. V was clipped by 5 bases and J by 7 bases, with 12 bases between them. For the CDR3, the DNA is TGTGCCAGCAGTTTATCACTATCAAATGAGCAGTTCCTC. This codes for CASSLSLSNEQFL.

With regard to this clonotype: A clone one base away is much larger, so this may be a read error. CDR3 bases: TGTGCCAACCAAGAAGGAGGAGGGTACAATGAGCAGTTCTTC. Translated: CANQEGGGYNEQFF. The rearrangement joins TRBV2 to TRBJ2-1; a possible D gene is TRBD2 (6 bases). V dropped 10 bases and J dropped 4 bases, with 17 bases sitting between them. This CDR3 is built from 14 residues. Germline CDR1 is SNHLY and CDR2 is FYNNEI.

As concerns this clonotype: A much larger clonotype is one base distant, so this may be a read error. In this CDR3 the conserved last residue, phenylalanine or tryptophan, is missing, so a read error is likely. The chain carries TRBV7-3 and TRBJ2-3, with D perhaps matching TRBD2 (7 bases). Germline V lookup: CDR1 SGHTA, CDR2 FQGTGA. The CDR3 length is 14 residues. V shed 1 base and J shed 4 bases, with 9 bases lying between them. The CDR3 coding sequence is TGTGCCAGCAGCTTAATGGGGGGGCCAGATACGCAGTATCTT. Its protein is CASSLMGGPDTQYL.

Of note for this clonotype: One junction end does not reproduce the germline sequence, and a read error may be involved. The rearrangement links TRBV6-5 to TRBJ2-7, with 8 bases matching TRBD1. From germline, CDR1 is MNHEY and CDR2 SVGAGI. This CDR3 spans 14 amino acids. CDR3 bases: TGTGCCCGCAGTCCTGGGACAGGACACTACGAGCAGTACTTC. The encoded protein is CARSPGTGHYEQYF.